The 4 T cell receptor beta chains reported below all come from one sample, sequenced in a study of CD8+CD57+ T cells in acquired aplastic anemia. Genomic DNA was employed as the template in profiling TCR beta VDJ and CDR3. TCRdb ran MiXCR on the reads and lists one entry per CDR3 protein. The table shows some 150,000 distinct CDR3 sequences, with 71% occurring only once. Patients selected for sequencing had displayed CD8+CD57+ cell expansion by flow cytometry. The sample comprised sorted CD4+, CD8+, or CD8+CD57+ T cells (not recorded which) from PBMCs. The origin of the receptors is a human donor with aplastic anemia.

This clonotype was detected only once. The chain uses TRBV9 and TRBJ2-1; the D gene is possibly TRBD2 (6 bases). This CDR3 region has 14 residues. CDR1 is SGDLS and CDR2 is YYNGEE in the germline V gene. The V and J ends lost 0 bases and 10 bases respectively, with 14 bases between them. DNA for the CDR3: TGTGCCAGCAGCGTAGGGGGGGTAGCCCCGGAGCAGTTCTTC. It translates to CASSVGGVAPEQFF.

The chain has TRBV24-1 and TRBJ2-7, with D possibly matching TRBD2 (6 bases). The CDR3 loop spans 13 amino acids. The V and J ends lost 0 bases and 4 bases respectively, with 6 bases between them. Germline values: CDR1 KGHDR, CDR2 SFDVKD. The CDR3 region has the DNA TGTGCCACCAGTGATTTGGCGGGGTACGAGCAGTACTTC. Translated, it gives CATSDLAGYEQYF.

This clonotype came up many times. The rearrangement links TRBV5-1 to TRBJ2-1; 7 bases align to TRBD1. CDR3 length equals 14 residues. Germline V lookup: CDR1 SGHRS, CDR2 YFSETQ. J was trimmed by 4 bases and V by 7 bases; bases with no gene match: 8. This CDR3 reads CASSWDSIYNEQFF. The DNA for the CDR3 is TGCGCCAGCTCCTGGGACAGCATTTACAATGAGCAGTTCTTC.

This clonotype has more than one count but fewer than ten. This chain connects TRBV20-1 to TRBJ2-7, with D perhaps matching TRBD2 (5 bases). The CDR3 runs 14 residues. Germline CDR1 is DFQATT and CDR2 is SNEGSKA (reference sequence). Trimming removed 5 bases at V and 3 bases at J, with 17 bases between. CDR3 sequence: CSAQPEVRDYEQYF. The CDR3 DNA follows: TGCAGTGCTCAGCCCGAGGTGAGGGACTACGAGCAGTACTTC.